The 32 T cell receptor beta chains below come from one sample, sequenced in a study of cytotoxic CD8 clonotypes in ibrutinib-treated CLL. Clones were read by immunoSEQ multiplex PCR, and TCRdb kept only the in-frame ones, dropping some. The sample holds about 140,000 clones; around 93% are singletons and the top ten take 10% to 13%. The input for sequencing was PBMCs, taken after 12 months of ibrutinib treatment. These receptors were obtained from a human donor with chronic lymphocytic leukemia.

The chain uses TRBV7-3 and TRBJ2-1, with D perhaps TRBD1 (5 bases). The CDR3 consists of 16 residues. CDR1 is SGHTA and CDR2 is FQGTGA in the germline V gene. V dropped 5 bases and J dropped 4 bases, with 18 bases sitting between them. CDR3 in DNA: TGTGCCAGCAGCCTAGGGGCCCCCCTGCAATACAATGAGCAGTTCTTC. Protein sequence: CASSLGAPLQYNEQFF.

This clone has a single count. The chain recombines TRBV28 with TRBJ1-1, with 7 bases identical to TRBD1. The CDR3 sequence is 14 residues long. Germline lookup yields CDR1 MDHEN and CDR2 SYDVKM. V gave up 6 bases and J gave up 1 base; unmatched junction bases: 5. This CDR3 is CASSWGQPNTEAFF. The CDR3, as DNA: TGTGCCAGCAGCTGGGGACAGCCGAACACTGAAGCTTTCTTT.

V gene TRBV19 combines with J gene TRBJ1-3; D is unresolved. CDR1 LNHDA and CDR2 SQIVND come from the germline V gene (reference sequence). Trimming removed 7 bases from V and 0 bases from J, with 10 bases in between. The CDR3 covers 14 residues. In DNA form, the CDR3 reads TGTGCCAGTATGGCCGAGGACTCTGGAAACACCATATATTTT. It translates to CASMAEDSGNTIYF.

This clone appeared once. This sequence joins TRBV4-2 and TRBJ2-7; D is undetermined. Germline V gives CDR1 LGHNA, CDR2 YNFKEQ. The CDR3 is 15 residues long. The V and J ends lost 4 bases and 1 base respectively, with 14 bases between them. The CDR3 reads CASSRPSALSYEQYF. The DNA of the CDR3 is TGTGCCAGCAGCCGCCCCTCGGCGCTATCCTACGAGCAGTACTTC.

J is TRBJ1-4 and V is TRBV11-2, with TRBD1 as a possible D gene (6 bases). CDR3 length: 15 amino acids. Germline CDR1 is SGHAT and CDR2 is FQNNGV. V was pared by 3 bases and J by 3 bases, with 11 bases between. CDR3 in amino acids: CASSFWGASNEKLFF. CDR3 nucleotides: TGTGCCAGCAGCTTTTGGGGGGCTTCTAATGAAAAACTGTTTTTT.

The J gene is TRBJ2-1, the V gene TRBV19; D is possibly TRBD1 (5 bases). The V end lost 0 bases, the J end lost 7 bases, and 19 bases lay between the germline ends. In germline, CDR1 is LNHDA, CDR2 SQIVND (reference sequence). The CDR3 consists of 17 residues. The CDR3 region has the DNA TGTGCCAGTAGTATAGATCTTTCCACTCATAAGGGGAATGAGCAGTTCTTC. Its translation is CASSIDLSTHKGNEQFF.

V and J are TRBV27 and TRBJ2-7; 8 bases line up with TRBD2. The V and J ends lost 8 bases and 7 bases, in that order; junction bases with no gene match: 13. CDR3 size: 14 residues. The germline CDR1 and CDR2 sequences are MNHEY and SMNVEV (reference sequence). The CDR3 sequence is CASHRWAGGQEQYF. CDR3 DNA: TGTGCCAGCCACCGTTGGGCGGGAGGTCAAGAGCAGTACTTC.

The chain employs TRBV28 and TRBJ2-1; no clear D. V was trimmed by 1 base and J by 3 bases, leaving 7 bases between them. This CDR3 has 14 residues. Germline V gives CDR1 MDHEN, CDR2 SYDVKM. Here the CDR3 DNA reads TGTGCCAGCAGTTTATCCTTGCACTACAATGAGCAGTTCTTC. It codes for CASSLSLHYNEQFF.

This chain connects TRBV7-6 to TRBJ1-4; possible D gene TRBD1, 5 bases. Germline loops: CDR1 SGHVS, CDR2 FNYEAQ. With 1 base removed from V and 7 bases from J, the gap between germline ends came to 16 bases. The CDR3 sequence is 16 residues long. In DNA, the CDR3 is TGTGCCAGCAGCTTAGAGGGACTCACCCAAGGTGAAAAACTGTTTTTT. It translates to CASSLEGLTQGEKLFF.

The chain links TRBV27 to TRBJ1-4, with D uncertain. This CDR3 is 13 amino acids long. Trimming removed 5 bases at V and 10 bases at J, with 14 bases between. The V gene's germline CDR1 is MNHEY and CDR2 SMNVEV (reference sequence). This CDR3 reads CASSTRPLGKLFF. The CDR3 nucleotides read TGTGCCAGCAGTACTCGACCCCTAGGAAAACTGTTTTTT. Variable domain in full (rest from reference TRBV27 and TRBJ1-4): EAQVTQNPRYLITVTGKKLTVTCSQNMNHEYMSWYRQDPGLGLRQIYYSMNVEVTDKGDVPEGYKVSRKEKRNFPLILESPSPNQTSLYFCASSTRPLGKLFFGSGTQLSVL.

The V and J genes are TRBV10-2 and TRBJ2-1; weak D call: TRBD2 (6 bases). The germline V gene encodes CDR1 WSHSY and CDR2 SAAADI. The CDR3 has 15 residues. Trimming stripped 6 bases from V and 0 bases from J, with 12 bases between. DNA for the CDR3: TGCGCCAGCAGGAGGGCGGGAAGCTCCTACAATGAGCAGTTCTTC. Translated: CASRRAGSSYNEQFF.

The rearrangement joins TRBV6-9 to TRBJ2-1, with 7 bases fitting TRBD2. The CDR3 has 19 residues. The V gene end was trimmed by 6 bases and the J gene end by 2 bases; junction bases not matched to a gene: 19. Germline V gives CDR1 MNHGY, CDR2 SVAAGI. The CDR3 loop is CASRGDYPSQAYTYNEQFF. In DNA, the CDR3 is TGTGCCAGCAGGGGGGACTACCCTTCCCAGGCCTACACCTACAATGAGCAGTTCTTC.

The chain couples TRBV5-1 to TRBJ2-2; 9 bases match TRBD1. Germline V gene lookup returns CDR1 SGHRS and CDR2 YFSETQ. This CDR3 has 14 residues. The junction had 7 bases not matched to a gene; V was cut back by 6 bases and J by 7 bases. CDR3 bases: TGCGCCAGCAACACAGGGGGCCGTATCGGGGAGCTGTTTTTT. Encoded protein: CASNTGGRIGELFF.

The chain employs TRBV18 and TRBJ2-3, with D unclear. This CDR3 is built from 14 residues. The germline V and J ends were trimmed by 0 bases and 0 bases, with 4 bases remaining between them. CDR1 is KGHSH and CDR2 is LQKENI in the germline V gene. CDR3 loop: CASSPPQSTDTQYF. The CDR3 DNA follows: TGTGCCAGCTCACCACCACAGAGCACAGATACGCAGTATTTT.

Only one count was recorded for this clone. The chain joins TRBV6-6 to TRBJ2-7; D is tentatively TRBD1 or TRBD2 (5 bases each). Trimming left V 6 bases short and J 7 bases short, with 13 bases between. There are 12 residues in the CDR3. Germline-derived CDR1 and CDR2 are MNHNY and SVGAGI (reference sequence). DNA of the CDR3: TGTGCCAGCAGACTACTGGGGACGGAGCAGTACTTC. Translated: CASRLLGTEQYF.

V is TRBV4-3 and J is TRBJ2-7, with TRBD2 identical over 9 bases. With V trimmed by 3 bases and J by 1 base, 1 base remained unmatched. Germline CDR1 and CDR2: LGHNA and YSLEER. The CDR3 runs to 14 residues. CDR3: CASSQTSGSYEQYF. In nucleotides, the CDR3 is TGCGCCAGCAGCCAGACTAGCGGATCCTACGAGCAGTACTTC.

The CDR3 nucleotides are TGTGCCAGCAGTTACTCGGAGGGGGCAGGTCACGAGCAGTACTTC. Its translation is CASSYSEGAGHEQYF. The rearrangement uses TRBV6-5 and TRBJ2-7; a possible D gene is TRBD1 (7 bases). Trimming left V 0 bases short and J 5 bases short, with 14 bases between. Looked up from germline, CDR1 is MNHEY and CDR2 is SVGAGI. The CDR3 totals 15 residues.

The chain has TRBV6-5 and TRBJ2-1, with 9 bases fitting TRBD2. The CDR3 is 15 amino acids. Germline V gene lookup returns CDR1 MNHEY and CDR2 SVGAGI. V shed 0 bases, J shed 11 bases, and the junction held 8 bases outside the gene matches. The CDR3 coding sequence is TGTGCCAGCAGTTACTCGGCTAGCGGGACTGTTAAGCAGTTCTTC. Residues: CASSYSASGTVKQFF.

The chain couples TRBV9 to TRBJ2-6; no definite D call. The V end was cut by 4 bases, the J end by 1 base, with 15 bases between. CDR1 is SGDLS, CDR2 YYNGEE, per germline. The CDR3 loop spans 17 amino acids. The chain's CDR3 is CASSQDDSQSGANVLTF. In DNA form, the CDR3 reads TGTGCCAGCAGCCAGGATGACTCTCAATCTGGGGCCAACGTCCTGACTTTC.

The chain combines TRBV28 with TRBJ2-3; D is unclear. The CDR3 is 12 residues long. Germline-derived CDR1 and CDR2 are MDHEN and SYDVKM. Trimming pared 4 bases from V and 4 bases from J, leaving 6 bases between. The CDR3 loop reads CASSYLADTQYF. The CDR3 DNA reads as TGTGCCAGCAGTTACTTGGCAGATACGCAGTATTTT.

V is TRBV2 and J is TRBJ2-7; D possibly uses TRBD1 or TRBD2 (5 bases each). V lost 6 bases and J lost 2, with 20 bases in between. This CDR3 contains 16 residues. Germline CDR1 is SNHLY and CDR2 is FYNNEI. In DNA form, the CDR3 reads TGTGCCAGCAGCACTCGAGGGGTACTGTCGACCTACGAGCAGTACTTC. Translating it yields CASSTRGVLSTYEQYF.

V usage is TRBV11-2 and J usage is TRBJ2-1; D not resolved. This CDR3 region has 15 residues. Per the germline V gene, CDR1 is SGHAT and CDR2 is FQNNGV. The V gene lost 7 bases and the J gene lost 0 bases, with 13 bases spanning the gap. CDR3 sequence reads: CASTPGGISYNEQFF. CDR3 nucleotides: TGTGCCAGCACCCCCGGCGGCATCTCCTACAATGAGCAGTTCTTC.

In this sample, this clone turned up once. The chain carries TRBV19 and TRBJ1-5; 10 bases are shared with TRBD1. The CDR3 is 15 amino acids. V was pared by 6 bases and J by 1 base, with 3 bases of the junction left unmatched. Germline assignment: CDR1 LNHDA and CDR2 SQIVND (reference sequence). The CDR3 DNA is TGTGCCAGTAGCCGACAGGGGGCGAGCAATCAGCCCCAGCATTTT. Its protein product is CASSRQGASNQPQHF.

This chain connects TRBV7-6 to TRBJ2-5, with D uncertain. V was shortened by 2 bases and J by 1 base, with 8 bases between the two germline ends. The CDR3 contains 14 residues. The germline CDR1 and CDR2 sequences are SGHVS and FNYEAQ. The CDR3: CASSLTGSQETQYF. The CDR3 DNA reads TGTGCCAGCAGCTTAACCGGCTCCCAAGAGACCCAGTACTTC.

This rearrangement joins TRBV29-1 to TRBJ2-7, with no clear D. The CDR3 loop spans 16 amino acids. Germline V gene data show CDR1 as SQVTM and CDR2 as ANQGSEA. The germline V and J ends were trimmed by 6 bases and 0 bases, with 21 bases remaining between them. Written as DNA, the CDR3 is TGCAGCGTCCGACTTTATCACGACGCTAGCTCCTACGAGCAGTACTTC. This encodes CSVRLYHDASSYEQYF.

The chain links TRBV6-5 to TRBJ2-1; D is ambiguous. Germline V gene lookup returns CDR1 MNHEY and CDR2 SVGAGI. The CDR3 has 15 amino acids. The V end lost 0 bases, the J end lost 5 bases, and 11 bases lay between the germline ends. CDR3 in amino acids: CASSYSRFGDNEQFF. The DNA for the CDR3 is TGTGCCAGCAGTTACTCAAGGTTTGGTGACAATGAGCAGTTCTTC.

V gene TRBV19 combines with J gene TRBJ2-2, with 10 bases identical to TRBD2. Germline-derived CDR1 and CDR2 are LNHDA and SQIVND (reference sequence). This CDR3 contains 17 residues. Trimming removed 3 bases from V and 4 bases from J; junction bases left unmatched: 8. The CDR3 nucleotides are TGTGCCAGTAGTATCCTTAGCGGGAGGATCGTCACCGGGGAGCTGTTTTTT. Its translation: CASSILSGRIVTGELFF.

V usage is TRBV7-3 and J usage is TRBJ1-5; D ambiguous. Germline V gene lookup returns CDR1 SGHTA and CDR2 FQGTGA. V was clipped by 5 bases and J by 3 bases, with 8 bases between them. CDR3 length: 13 residues. CDR3 amino acids: CASSRTINQPQHF. The CDR3 DNA is TGTGCCAGCAGCCGTACCATCAATCAGCCCCAGCATTTT.

The rearrangement links TRBV2 to TRBJ2-3; possibly TRBD2 for D (6 bases). The CDR3 extends over 13 amino acids. V lost 4 bases, J lost 9 bases, and 14 bases lay in between. CDR1 and CDR2 (germline): SNHLY, FYNNEI. The chain's CDR3 is CASSGGGGRTQYF. CDR3 bases: TGTGCCAGCAGTGGAGGTGGAGGGAGAACGCAGTATTTT.

V is TRBV28 and J is TRBJ2-3; D gene ambiguous. Germline V gene sequence: CDR1 MDHEN, CDR2 SYDVKM. The length of the CDR3 is 13 residues. V shed 2 bases and J shed 2 bases, with 5 bases lying between them. The CDR3: CASSLTPTDTQYF. The CDR3 DNA reads as TGTGCCAGCAGTTTAACCCCCACAGATACGCAGTATTTT. Full variable domain (remainder filled in from reference TRBV28 and TRBJ2-3): DVKVTQSSRYLVKRTGEKVFLECVQDMDHENMFWYRQDPGLGLRLIYFSYDVKMKEKGDIPEGYSVSREKKERFSLILESASTNQTSMYLCASSLTPTDTQYFGPGTRLTVL.

The V call is TRBV9, the J call TRBJ2-7; TRBD1 might be the D (6 bases). The germline gives CDR1 SGDLS, CDR2 YYNGEE. Trimming cost V 4 bases and J 4 bases, with 18 bases left between them. This CDR3 is 15 amino acids long. CDR3: CASSQSGAMDYEQYF. CDR3 bases: TGTGCCAGCAGCCAATCAGGGGCGATGGATTACGAGCAGTACTTC.

V is TRBV28 and J is TRBJ2-7; D unresolved. V shed 8 bases and J shed 1 base, with 12 bases lying between them. This CDR3 has 13 amino acids. Germline CDR1 reads MDHEN; CDR2 reads SYDVKM. This CDR3 is CASLAGTSYEQYF. CDR3 coding DNA: TGTGCCAGCTTAGCTGGAACTTCCTACGAGCAGTACTTC.